This TCR beta chain was found in a study of blood T cell repertoires in COVID-19. Some clones are missing from TCRdb's copy, which holds only in-frame ones; the method was immunoSEQ multiplex PCR. The sample gives some 24,000 clones, about 91% of which show up once; roughly a fifth is in the top ten. The TCR comes from a human donor in a cohort sampled during active COVID-19. The sequencing input was peripheral blood.

The CDR3 loop reads CASSLAPGTGKNIQYF. CDR3 DNA sequence: TGTGCCAGCAGCTTAGCGCCGGGAACCGGCAAAAACATTCAGTACTTC. The chain combines TRBV7-2 with TRBJ2-4, with TRBD2 as a possible D gene (5 bases). Germline V lookup: CDR1 SGHTA, CDR2 FQGNSA. CDR3 length equals 16 residues. Trimming took off 0 bases at V and 3 bases at J, with 12 bases between the two ends. Filled out from reference TRBV7-2 and TRBJ2-4, the complete variable domain reads GAGVSQSPSNKVTEKGKDVELRCDPISGHTALYWYRQSLGQGLEFLIYFQGNSAPDKSGLPSDRFSAERTGGSVSTLTIQRTQQEDSAVYLCASSLAPGTGKNIQYFGAGTRLSVL.